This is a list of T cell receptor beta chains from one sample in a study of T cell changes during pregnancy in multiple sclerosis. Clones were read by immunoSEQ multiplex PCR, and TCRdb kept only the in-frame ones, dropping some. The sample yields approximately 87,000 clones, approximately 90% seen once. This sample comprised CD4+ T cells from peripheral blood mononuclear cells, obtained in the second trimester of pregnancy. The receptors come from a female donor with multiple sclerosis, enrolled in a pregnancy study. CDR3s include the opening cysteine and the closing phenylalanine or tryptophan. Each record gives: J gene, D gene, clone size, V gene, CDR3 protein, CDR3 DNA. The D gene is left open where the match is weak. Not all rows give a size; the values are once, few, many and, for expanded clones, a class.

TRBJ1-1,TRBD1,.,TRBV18,CASSGTGGVDEAFF,TGTGCCAGCTCAGGGACAGGGGGCGTCGATGAAGCTTTCTTT
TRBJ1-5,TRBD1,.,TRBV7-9,CASSLGQGAPNQPQHF,TGTGCCAGCAGCTTGGGACAGGGAGCACCCAATCAGCCCCAGCATTTT
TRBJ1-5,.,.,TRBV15,CATSRPRGTVSNQPQHF,TGTGCCACCAGCAGACCAAGGGGGACCGTTAGCAATCAGCCCCAGCATTTT
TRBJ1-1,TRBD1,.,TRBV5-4,CASSLGLRTGAKPYTEAFF,TGTGCCAGCAGCTTGGGGCTCCGCACAGGGGCGAAGCCCTACACTGAAGCTTTCTTT
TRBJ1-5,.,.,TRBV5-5,CASSLRGSNQPQHF,TGTGCCAGCAGCTTGCGAGGGAGCAATCAGCCCCAGCATTTT
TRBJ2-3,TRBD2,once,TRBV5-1,CASYKSGGAPNTQYF,TGCGCCAGCTATAAAAGCGGGGGGGCCCCGAATACGCAGTATTTT
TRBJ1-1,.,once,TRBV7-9,CASSLAQMNTEAFF,TGTGCCAGCAGCTTAGCCCAGATGAACACTGAAGCTTTCTTT
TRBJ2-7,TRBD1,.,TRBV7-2,CASSRDRVREQYF,TGTGCCAGCAGCAGGGACAGGGTCCGGGAGCAGTACTTC
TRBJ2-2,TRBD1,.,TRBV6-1,CATGPGQGNTGELFF,TGTGCCACTGGACCGGGACAGGGAAACACCGGGGAGCTGTTTTTT
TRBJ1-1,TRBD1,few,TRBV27,CASSLDRGTEAFF,TGTGCCAGCAGCCTAGACAGGGGCACTGAAGCTTTCTTT
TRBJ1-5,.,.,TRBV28,CASSPGGVNQPQHF,TGTGCCAGCAGCCCTGGAGGGGTAAATCAGCCCCAGCATTTT
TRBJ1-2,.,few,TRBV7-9,CASSFFQGSYTF,TGTGCCAGCAGCTTCTTCCAGGGAAGCTACACCTTC
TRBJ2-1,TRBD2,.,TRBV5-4,CASSLSLAGGPYNEQFF,TGTGCCAGCAGCTTAAGTCTGGCGGGGGGCCCCTACAATGAGCAGTTCTTC
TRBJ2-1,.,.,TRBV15,CATSRGRIPDEQFF,TGTGCCACCAGCCGAGGGAGGATACCGGATGAGCAGTTCTTC
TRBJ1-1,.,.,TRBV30,CAWSNMRIPNTEAFF,TGTGCCTGGAGTAATATGAGGATACCAAACACTGAAGCTTTCTTT
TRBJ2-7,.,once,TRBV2,CASFRTMSYEQYF,TGTGCCAGCTTCCGGACAATGTCCTACGAGCAGTACTTC
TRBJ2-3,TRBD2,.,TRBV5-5,CASKTTSDIRTDTQYF,TGTGCCAGCAAAACGACTAGCGACATCCGCACAGATACGCAGTATTTT
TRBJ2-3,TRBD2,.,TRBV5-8,CASSLAVSGTSGLTDTQYF,TGTGCCAGCAGCTTGGCCGTTTCCGGGACTAGCGGCTTAACAGATACGCAGTATTTT
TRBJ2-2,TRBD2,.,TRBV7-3,CASSLRAKGLANTGELFF,TGTGCCAGCAGCTTAAGGGCAAAGGGACTAGCGAACACCGGGGAGCTGTTTTTT
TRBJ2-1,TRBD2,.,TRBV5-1,CASSPSGVSYNEQFF,TGCGCCAGCAGCCCTAGCGGGGTCTCCTACAATGAGCAGTTCTTC
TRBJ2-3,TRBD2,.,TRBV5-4,CASSYPLAGSTDTQYF,TGTGCCAGCAGCTACCCGTTAGCGGGTAGCACAGATACGCAGTATTTT
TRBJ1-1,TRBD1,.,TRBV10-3,CAISDLGGSAEAFF,TGTGCCATCAGTGACCTAGGGGGCAGCGCTGAAGCTTTCTTT
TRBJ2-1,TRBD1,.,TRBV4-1,CASSQESRGRGEQFF,TGCGCCAGCAGCCAAGAGTCCAGGGGGCGGGGTGAGCAGTTCTTC
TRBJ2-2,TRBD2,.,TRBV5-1,CASSRLSGAHTGELFF,TGCGCCAGCAGCAGACTTAGCGGGGCCCACACCGGGGAGCTGTTTTTT
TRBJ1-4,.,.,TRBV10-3,CAARAQENEKLFF,TGTGCCGCCAGAGCTCAGGAAAATGAAAAACTGTTTTTT
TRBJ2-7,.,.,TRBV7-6,CASSRTETYEQYF,TGTGCCAGCAGCCGTACTGAAACCTACGAGCAGTACTTC
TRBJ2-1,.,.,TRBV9,CASSVAGYNEQFF,TGTGCCAGCAGCGTAGCAGGTTACAATGAGCAGTTCTTC
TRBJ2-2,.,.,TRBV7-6,CASSPVSGNTGELFF,TGTGCCAGCAGCCCCGTGTCGGGGAACACCGGGGAGCTGTTTTTT
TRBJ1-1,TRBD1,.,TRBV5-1,CASSDGDRGNAEAFF,TGCGCCAGCAGCGATGGAGACAGGGGAAACGCTGAAGCTTTCTTT
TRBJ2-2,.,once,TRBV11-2,CASRPSTTSATGELFF,TGTGCCAGCAGACCTAGTACTACATCGGCCACCGGGGAGCTGTTTTTT